These T cell receptor beta chains were read from a single sample in a study of T cells after yellow fever vaccination. TCRdb ran MiXCR on the 5' RACE reads and lists one entry per CDR3 protein. In the table there are 250,000 or so distinct CDR3 sequences, approximately 3.8% of which are singletons. The sequencing here drew on PBMCs, taken 15 days after the yellow fever booster vaccination. Receptors originate from a man between 18 and 35 years old who received the YFV17D yellow fever vaccine. Both conserved end residues are part of each CDR3. Each record gives: clone size, D gene, V gene, J gene, CDR3 protein, CDR3 DNA. A D gene is named only where the DNA matches it firmly. Clone size is given for some rows only: seen once, a few or many times, or a class if the clone is expanded.

many	.	TRBV13	TRBJ1-1	CASSLTYQGTEAFF	TGTGCCAGCAGCTTGACTTATCAGGGCACTGAAGCTTTCTTT
many	.	TRBV15	TRBJ2-3	CATSRDFKQDTQYF	TGTGCCACCAGCAGAGATTTTAAACAGGACACACAGTATTTT
many	.	TRBV11-1	TRBJ2-1	CASSLATVSYNEQFF	TGTGCCAGCAGCTTAGCTACGGTGTCCTACAATGAGCAGTTCTTC
many	.	TRBV24-1	TRBJ2-1	CATSPGPANEQFF	TGTGCCACCTCCCCAGGGCCCGCCAATGAGCAGTTCTTC
many	TRBD1	TRBV2	TRBJ1-2	CASRPGQGIARNYGYTF	TGTGCCAGCAGACCGGGACAGGGAATCGCAAGGAACTATGGCTACACCTTC
.	.	TRBV2	TRBJ1-2	CASSDKGRGNYGYTF	TGTGCCAGCAGTGACAAGGGCAGGGGTAACTATGGCTACACCTTC
many	.	TRBV12-3/TRBV12-4	TRBJ2-7	CASSNVGSYEQYF	TGTGCCAGCAGTAACGTGGGCTCCTACGAGCAGTACTTC
many	TRBD1	TRBV12-3/TRBV12-4	TRBJ1-5	CASSLRQGFAQPQHF	TGTGCCAGCAGCCTTAGACAGGGGTTTGCTCAGCCCCAGCATTTT
many	.	TRBV5-1	TRBJ1-2	CASSFNSAADGYTF	TGCGCCAGCAGCTTCAACTCCGCTGCGGATGGCTACACCTTC
many	.	TRBV15	TRBJ2-7	CATSRTGGNEPQYF	TGTGCCACCAGCAGGACTGGAGGGAATGAGCCGCAGTACTTC
many	.	TRBV6-5	TRBJ1-1	CASSYSKGGETEAFF	TGTGCCAGCAGTTACTCGAAGGGGGGGGAGACTGAAGCTTTCTTT
.	TRBD2	TRBV20-1	TRBJ2-7	CSASSVAGVSEQYF	TGCAGTGCTAGTTCCGTAGCGGGGGTTAGCGAGCAGTACTTC
many	.	TRBV20-1	TRBJ1-1	CSAWFRAMNTEAFF	TGCAGTGCTTGGTTCAGGGCCATGAACACTGAAGCTTTCTTT
many	.	TRBV4-3	TRBJ1-4	CASSQVREGWGEKLFF	TGCGCCAGCAGCCAAGTGAGAGAGGGCTGGGGAGAAAAACTGTTTTTT
many	.	TRBV7-2	TRBJ1-2	CASSSYLRGPNYGYTF	TGTGCCAGCAGCTCTTACCTACGGGGCCCTAACTATGGCTACACCTTC
many	.	TRBV27	TRBJ2-1	CASSLPTRSEQFF	TGTGCCAGCAGTTTACCGACTAGATCCGAGCAGTTCTTC
many	TRBD1	TRBV9	TRBJ1-2	CASSAGQGNYGYTF	TGTGCCAGCAGCGCGGGACAGGGTAACTATGGCTACACCTTC
many	TRBD1	TRBV7-9	TRBJ1-6	CASSLTGGRSSPLHF	TGTGCCAGCAGCCTAACAGGGGGCCGTAGTTCACCCCTCCACTTT
many	TRBD2	TRBV7-3	TRBJ2-7	CASSLMGGTYEQYF	TGTGCCAGCAGCTTAATGGGGGGGACCTACGAGCAGTACTTC
many	.	TRBV14	TRBJ1-6	CASSAQGTINSPLHF	TGTGCCAGCAGCGCGCAGGGGACTATCAATTCACCCCTCCACTTT
many	.	TRBV6-5	TRBJ2-5	CASSYRGASQETQYF	TGTGCCAGCAGTTACCGGGGGGCCTCCCAAGAGACCCAGTACTTC
many	TRBD1	TRBV20-1	TRBJ1-5	CSATRTGSNQPQHF	TGCAGTGCTACGCGGACAGGGAGCAATCAGCCCCAGCATTTT
.	.	TRBV6-1	TRBJ2-3	CASSREVDTQYF	TGTGCCAGCAGTAGAGAGGTGGATACGCAGTATTTT
many	TRBD1	TRBV5-1	TRBJ2-1	CASSLVYSRDRYNEQFF	TGCGCCAGCAGCTTGGTTTACTCTCGGGACAGGTACAATGAGCAGTTCTTC
many	.	TRBV7-3	TRBJ2-1	CASSKGRWASDNEQFF	TGTGCCAGCAGCAAGGGCCGGTGGGCTAGCGACAATGAGCAGTTCTTC
many	.	TRBV5-1	TRBJ2-1	CASSPKPLTPEQFF	TGCGCCAGCAGCCCGAAGCCCTTGACTCCTGAGCAGTTCTTC
many	.	TRBV7-3	TRBJ2-1	CASSLKSSQGSYNEQFF	TGTGCCAGCAGCTTAAAATCCAGCCAGGGGTCCTACAATGAGCAGTTCTTC
few	.	TRBV12-3/TRBV12-4	TRBJ1-1	CASSGIGVMKAFF	TGTGCCAGCAGCGGGATTGGCGTTATGAAAGCTTTCTTT
many	TRBD1	TRBV2	TRBJ1-3	CASSEGGTGKPIYF	TGTGCCAGCAGTGAAGGGGGGACAGGGAAGCCCATATATTTT
.	.	TRBV5-1	TRBJ1-1	CASSLAGGGRTEAFF	TGCGCCAGCAGCTTGGCGGGGGGCGGAAGGACTGAAGCTTTCTTT
many	TRBD2	TRBV20-1	TRBJ2-3	CSARGLAATDTQYF	TGCAGTGCTCGAGGACTAGCAGCAACAGATACGCAGTATTTT